A single TCR beta chain is shown here with its context. These data are taken from a study of blood T cells in healthy people across ages. Trimming removed 5 bases from V and 6 bases from J, with 14 bases in between. CDR3 length: 15 residues. Looked up from germline, CDR1 is SEHNR and CDR2 is FQNEAQ (reference sequence). Next came a second PCR, run for roughly 6 to 11 cycles, which used a sample-barcoded 5' primer along with a J-beta primer mix. TCRdb redid the calling of the 5' RACE reads with MiXCR, one entry per CDR3 protein. The data contain hundreds of thousands of distinct CDR3 sequences, around 24% of them singletons. These data are also associated with another study on T cells of mothers and their children. That work contributes: Second-PCR primer M1S introduced sample barcodes and 2-4 random nucleotides. Thymic selection molds TCR recombination products alike in related and unrelated pairs.

The chain is built from TRBV7-9 and TRBJ1-6; D gene ambiguous. This clonotype was sampled from a boy younger than 18 in good health. The specimen was blood. The CDR3 sequence: CASSPASTFNSPLHF. In nucleotides, the CDR3 is TGTGCCAGCAGCCCCGCGTCGACTTTTAATTCACCCCTCCACTTT. The whole variable domain, filled in from reference TRBV7-9 and TRBJ1-6, reads DTGVSQNPRHKITKRGQNVTFRCDPISEHNRLYWYRQTLGQGPEFLTYFQNEAQLEKSRLLSDRFSAERPKGSFSTLEIQRTEQGDSAMYLCASSPASTFNSPLHFGNGTRLTVT.